The next 20 T cell receptor beta chains were all read from a single sample in a study of blood T cells in healthy people across ages. The second PCR ran roughly 6 to 11 cycles with a sample-barcoded 5' primer and J-beta primers. Each CDR3 protein is one row after TCRdb ran MiXCR on the 5' RACE reads. The sample lists some 700,000 distinct CDR3 sequences, approximately 22% occurring once. The sequencing input was blood. Receptor source: a man in his sixties or seventies in good health.

This clonotype was seen a handful of times. The chain recombines TRBV12-3 or TRBV12-4 with TRBJ2-2, with 8 bases fitting TRBD1. The length of the CDR3 is 15 residues. V dropped 2 bases and J dropped 4; count of bases not matched to a gene: 3. Written as DNA, the CDR3 is TGTGCCAGCAGTTTATATGGACAGGGCACCGGGGAGCTGTTTTTT. Translating it yields CASSLYGQGTGELFF.

J is TRBJ1-1 and V is TRBV12-3 or TRBV12-4; D call uncertain. V was pared by 8 bases and J by 4 bases, with 11 bases between. This CDR3 contains 12 residues. This CDR3 is CASPRGGTEAFF. CDR3 nucleotide sequence: TGTGCCAGCCCTAGAGGTGGCACTGAAGCTTTCTTT.

This clonotype was detected a few times. V usage is TRBV18 and J usage is TRBJ2-7; 7 bases agree with TRBD1. The J call may be faulty, since TRBJ2-1 better matches the DNA end. From germline, CDR1 is KGHSH and CDR2 LQKENI. This CDR3 comprises 13 residues. The CDR3 protein is CASSPPGGDEQFF. The CDR3 nucleotides read TGTGCCAGCTCACCACCAGGGGGCGATGAGCAGTTCTTC.

This clonotype was seen more than once but under ten times. The chain uses TRBV5-1 and TRBJ2-7, with 7 bases aligning to TRBD1. The CDR3 spans 17 residues. V lost 4 bases and J lost 3; bases outside the gene matches: 16. Germline V gives CDR1 SGHRS, CDR2 YFSETQ. DNA of the CDR3: TGCGCCAGCAGCCCAAGACAGGGAAGTGACATTTACTACGAGCAGTACTTC. As protein: CASSPRQGSDIYYEQYF.

This clonotype was seen only a few times. The rearrangement joins TRBV4-1 to TRBJ2-1; D remains ambiguous. The CDR3 length is 12 residues. The V and J ends lost 3 bases and 6 bases respectively, with 6 bases between them. Per germline, CDR1 MGHRA and CDR2 YSYEKL. The CDR3 DNA reads as TGCGCCAGCAGCCAGATCAGCAATGAGCAGTTCTTC. Its protein is CASSQISNEQFF.

The chain joins TRBV5-1 to TRBJ1-2, with D perhaps matching TRBD1 (6 bases). Germline-derived CDR1 and CDR2 are SGHRS and YFSETQ. Between the trimmed V and J ends, which lost 4 bases and 4 bases, there was a span of 20 bases. The CDR3 covers 16 residues. The CDR3 protein is CASSQNYLGTSYGYTF. The CDR3 bases are TGCGCCAGCAGCCAAAACTACCTCGGGACAAGCTATGGCTACACCTTC. Looking up the rest from reference TRBV5-1 and TRBJ1-2 gives the full variable domain: KAGVTQTPRYLIKTRGQQVTLSCSPISGHRSVSWYQQTPGQGLQFLFEYFSETQRNKGNFPGRFSGRQFSNSRSEMNVSTLELGDSALYLCASSQNYLGTSYGYTFGSGTRLTVV.

The chain employs TRBV18 and TRBJ2-1, with D tentatively TRBD1 (5 bases). Germline assignment: CDR1 KGHSH and CDR2 LQKENI. CDR3 length: 15 residues. Trimming left V 2 bases short and J 4 bases short, with 12 bases between. CDR3 residues: CASSPLVSGYNEQFF. In nucleotides, the CDR3 is TGTGCCAGCTCACCATTAGTGTCAGGGTACAATGAGCAGTTCTTC.

This clonotype was detected only a few times. V usage is TRBV20-1 and J usage is TRBJ1-1; D remains unclear. V was pared by 5 bases and J by 0 bases, with 16 bases between. Germline V lookup: CDR1 DFQATT, CDR2 SNEGSKA (reference sequence). There are 15 residues in the CDR3. CDR3 in amino acids: CSAPREATLNTEAFF. For the CDR3, the DNA is TGCAGTGCTCCCCGGGAGGCCACCTTGAACACTGAAGCTTTCTTT.

This clonotype has only a few counts. The chain is built from TRBV5-1 and TRBJ2-1, with D maybe TRBD1 (6 bases). This CDR3 has 11 residues. Between the trimmed V and J ends, which lost 4 bases and 11 bases, there was a span of 10 bases. The germline gives CDR1 SGHRS, CDR2 YFSETQ. DNA for the CDR3: TGCGCCAGCAGCACAGACAGGCAGCAGTTCTTC. Its translation: CASSTDRQQFF.

There are a few counts of this clonotype. The V call is TRBV2, the J call TRBJ2-7, with D tentatively TRBD1 (5 bases). The closer fit of TRBJ2-1 to the DNA end suggests the J call may be wrong. The CDR3 runs 13 residues. Germline CDR1 reads SNHLY; CDR2 reads FYNNEI. CDR3 in DNA: TGTGCCAGCAGGATGGACAATTCCAATGAGCAGTTCTTC. Translation gives CASRMDNSNEQFF.

This clonotype was counted many times. The gene calls are TRBV6-5 and TRBJ2-7; possibly TRBD2 for D (6 bases). Germline CDR1 reads MNHEY; CDR2 reads SVGAGI. The CDR3 runs 14 residues. Trimming removed 5 bases from V and 2 bases from J, with 13 bases in between. The CDR3, as DNA: TGTGCCAGCAGTGGAGGACTATCGACCTACGAGCAGTACTTC. Translation gives CASSGGLSTYEQYF.

The chain employs TRBV5-1 and TRBJ2-3; D ambiguous. Germline V lookup: CDR1 SGHRS, CDR2 YFSETQ. The CDR3 consists of 14 residues. Trimming cost V 0 bases and J 2 bases, with 7 bases left between them. CDR3 in amino acids: CASSLVVYTDTQYF. Here the CDR3 DNA reads TGCGCCAGCAGCTTGGTGGTTTACACAGATACGCAGTATTTT.

At least ten counts were recorded for this clonotype. Relative to the germline gene, one junction end is altered; a read error may explain this. The chain employs TRBV10-3 and TRBJ2-5, with 7 bases that match TRBD1. This CDR3 spans 14 amino acids. Germline V CDR1 and CDR2: ENHRY, SYGVKD. As DNA, the CDR3 is TGTGCCATCAGTGCGTGGGACAGACAAGGGACCCAGTACTTC. Its translation is CAISAWDRQGTQYF.

With regard to this clonotype: An end of the junction differs from the germline gene, which may be a read error. V gene TRBV20-1 combines with J gene TRBJ2-5, with a tentative D call TRBD2 (5 bases). The CDR3 has 12 amino acids. The V gene's germline CDR1 is DFQATT and CDR2 SNEGSKA (reference sequence). In DNA, the CDR3 is TGCAGTGCTTTTGAGGAGAGGGAGACCCAGTACTTT. Translated: CSAFEERETQYF.

The chain couples TRBV15 to TRBJ2-5, with 9 bases that match TRBD2. The CDR3 sequence is 17 residues long. V shed 3 bases and J 2 bases; nucleotides not matched to a gene: 10. Germline assignment: CDR1 LNHNV and CDR2 YYDKDF (reference sequence). DNA of the CDR3: TGTGCCACCAGCAGGGAACTTAGCGGGGGCGAACAAGAGACCCAGTACTTC. It specifies CATSRELSGGEQETQYF.

This clonotype was seen only a few times. This chain joins TRBV7-2 and TRBJ1-3; unclear D gene. The germline gives CDR1 SGHTA, CDR2 FQGNSA. The CDR3 covers 15 residues. Deletions cut 5 bases from V and 4 bases from J, with 15 bases between. The CDR3 DNA reads as TGTGCCAGCAGCGACGCCCCAGGCATGGGAAACACCATATATTTT. Its protein product is CASSDAPGMGNTIYF.

This sequence joins TRBV30 and TRBJ1-5; no clear D. Germline V gene data show CDR1 as GTSNPN and CDR2 as SVGIG (reference sequence). The V and J ends lost 0 bases and 5 bases respectively, with 8 bases between them. The CDR3 has 13 amino acids. In DNA form, the CDR3 reads TGTGCCTGGAGTGTTGGCCGGGATCAGCCCCAGCATTTT. Translating gives CAWSVGRDQPQHF.

The chain is built from TRBV18 and TRBJ1-2; 9 bases are a match to TRBD1. With 5 bases clipped from V and 1 base from J, the junction kept 8 bases outside the gene matches. Germline V gene lookup returns CDR1 KGHSH and CDR2 LQKENI. The CDR3 spans 16 residues. The CDR3 DNA follows: TGTGCCAGCTCAAAGCCGGGACAGGGACTTAACTATGGCTACACCTTC. Amino acid sequence: CASSKPGQGLNYGYTF.

The V call is TRBV5-1, the J call TRBJ1-1; TRBD1 matches 10 bases. The CDR3 is made up of 17 amino acids. Germline trimming cut 0 bases from V and 3 bases from J; bases unmatched to any gene: 8. Germline V CDR1 and CDR2: SGHRS, YFSETQ. CDR3 sequence reads: CASSLAGTGALDTEAFF. The CDR3 nucleotides are TGCGCCAGCAGCTTGGCCGGGACAGGGGCCCTGGACACTGAAGCTTTCTTT.

The J gene is TRBJ2-3, the V gene TRBV12-3 or TRBV12-4, with D unclear. This CDR3 contains 15 residues. Trimming removed 4 bases at V and 1 base at J, with 12 bases between. The CDR3 region is CASSYSISGTDTQYF. The CDR3 DNA is TGTGCCAGCAGTTATAGTATTTCGGGCACAGATACGCAGTATTTT.